This T cell receptor beta chain was sequenced for a study of human T cells and chemical hapten exposure. Turning to the study itself: Skin on the upper inner arm, roughly 2 cm by roughly 2 cm in size, was sensitized with 2% DPC. Each patch test put 0.01% DPC on the upper back, and results were read at 6 days.

Regarding time point: patch test 1, 2 weeks after DPC sensitization. Treatment defined: therapeutic diphenylcyclopropenone sensitization with weekly scalp DPC. The germline V gene has CDR1 MNHNS and CDR2 SASEGT. The CDR3 contains 17 residues. Trimming cost V 4 bases and J 2 bases; bases outside gene matches: 11. Whole-study findings and limits: Among expanded TCRs, significantly more large CDR3 similarity clusters formed than among controls.

MiXCR was run by TCRdb on the RACE reads, yielding one entry per CDR3 protein. This table holds roughly 13,000 distinct CDR3 sequences, over 15% found once. This clonotype has a handful of counts. Its antigen is not identified. The chain has TRBV6-1 and TRBJ2-1, with TRBD2 identical over 7 bases. Sequencing used whole blood, obtained in connection with sensitization to the hapten diphenylcyclopropenone (DPC). The source is a woman in her twenties or thirties with alopecia areata. Some clones in this sample may be carry-over from other donors' samples. In DNA form, the CDR3 reads TGTGCCAGCAGTGGGGGCCGAGCTAGCGGCACCTACAATGAGCAGTTCTTC. Translation gives CASSGGRASGTYNEQFF.